Listed below are T cell receptor beta chains from one sample, sequenced in a study of shared clonotypes between healthy human individuals. The data were produced by immunoSEQ multiplex PCR, yet TCRdb's version contains in-frame clones alone and is incomplete. The sample carries 450,000 or so clones, 75% to 80% recorded once. Material: PBMCs. The source of these receptors is a woman between 35 and 50 years old in good health. Some clones in this sample may be carry-over from other donors' samples. The CDR3 runs from the conserved cysteine through the conserved F or W. A D gene is named only where the DNA matches it firmly. Size is omitted from some rows. Given values are once, few, many or a class for expanded clones.

j_gene: TRBJ1-2
v_gene: TRBV28
d_gene: -
abundance: -
CDR3aa: CASGRQGSRNGYTF
CDR3nt: TGTGCCAGCGGTCGCCAGGGCTCAAGGAATGGCTACACCTTC

j_gene: TRBJ2-1
v_gene: TRBV27
d_gene: TRBD2
abundance: -
CDR3aa: CASTRAGGGNEQFF
CDR3nt: TGTGCCAGCACGCGGGCGGGAGGGGGGAATGAGCAGTTCTTC

j_gene: TRBJ2-1
v_gene: TRBV5-4
d_gene: TRBD2
abundance: -
CDR3aa: CASSFGLAGTGEQFF
CDR3nt: TGTGCCAGCAGCTTTGGACTAGCGGGAACCGGTGAGCAGTTCTTC

j_gene: TRBJ1-2
v_gene: TRBV6-1
d_gene: TRBD1
abundance: -
CDR3aa: CASSVRGLNYGYTF
CDR3nt: TGTGCCAGCAGTGTCAGGGGGCTGAACTATGGCTACACCTTC

j_gene: TRBJ2-1
v_gene: TRBV30
d_gene: TRBD2
abundance: -
CDR3aa: CAWSGGLGPYNEQFF
CDR3nt: TGTGCCTGGAGTGGGGGACTAGGCCCCTACAATGAGCAGTTCTTC

j_gene: TRBJ1-2
v_gene: TRBV28
d_gene: -
abundance: -
CDR3aa: CASGSSNYGYTF
CDR3nt: TGTGCCAGCGGTTCCTCTAACTATGGCTACACCTTC

j_gene: TRBJ1-1
v_gene: TRBV12-2
d_gene: -
abundance: many
CDR3aa: CASRFGAEGTEAFF
CDR3nt: TGTGCAAGTCGCTTCGGGGCGGAGGGCACTGAAGCTTTCTTT

j_gene: TRBJ1-1
v_gene: TRBV4-1
d_gene: TRBD1
abundance: -
CDR3aa: CASSQDPRGRGEAGTEAFF
CDR3nt: TGCGCCAGCAGCCAAGACCCCCGGGGCAGGGGGGAAGCGGGTACTGAAGCTTTCTTT

j_gene: TRBJ2-3
v_gene: TRBV7-2
d_gene: TRBD2
abundance: -
CDR3aa: CASRSRTSVGTDTQYF
CDR3nt: TGTGCCAGCAGATCGAGGACTAGCGTGGGCACAGATACGCAGTATTTT

j_gene: TRBJ1-5
v_gene: TRBV7-9
d_gene: -
abundance: -
CDR3aa: CASSLAGVGQPQHF
CDR3nt: TGTGCCAGCAGCTTAGCCGGAGTCGGTCAGCCCCAGCATTTT